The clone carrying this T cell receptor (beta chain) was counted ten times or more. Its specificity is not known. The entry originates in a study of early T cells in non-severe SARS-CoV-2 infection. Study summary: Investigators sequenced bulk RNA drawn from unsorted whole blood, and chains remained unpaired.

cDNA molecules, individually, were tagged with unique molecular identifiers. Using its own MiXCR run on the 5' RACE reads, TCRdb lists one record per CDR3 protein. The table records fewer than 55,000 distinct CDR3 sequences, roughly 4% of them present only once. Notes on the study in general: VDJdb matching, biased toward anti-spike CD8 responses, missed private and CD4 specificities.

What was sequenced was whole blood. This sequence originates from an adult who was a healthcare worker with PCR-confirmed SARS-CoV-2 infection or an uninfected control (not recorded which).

The CDR3, as DNA: TGTGCCAGCTCACGTCCTAGCGGGGGTACCTACAATGAGCAGTTCTTC. Protein: CASSRPSGGTYNEQFF. V usage is TRBV18 and J usage is TRBJ2-1; 10 nucleotides align to TRBD2. CDR1 and CDR2 (germline): KGHSH, LQKENI. After removal of 4 bases from V and 2 bases from J, the junction contained 5 bases not matched to a gene. The CDR3 has 16 amino acids.